A single sample gave rise to the 3 T cell receptor beta chains below, sequenced in a study of T cell responses to AZD1222 COVID-19 vaccine. This table comes from immunoSEQ multiplex PCR, and its TCRdb copy is limited to in-frame clones, with some not included. The sample holds about 130,000 clones, 84% seen once. Sequencing used peripheral blood, obtained on day 0 of AZD1222 vaccination. The receptors here all came from an adult in good health.

This rearrangement joins TRBV28 to TRBJ1-5; 9 nucleotides agree with TRBD1. This CDR3 contains 14 residues. CDR1 MDHEN and CDR2 SYDVKM come from the germline V gene. V trimming: 6 bases; J trimming: 7 bases; junction bases outside the gene matches: 7. The CDR3 coding sequence is TGTGCCAGCAGCCCCGGACAGGGGTGGCAGCCCCAGCATTTT. Residues: CASSPGQGWQPQHF.

The rearrangement uses TRBV7-3 and TRBJ1-1; 7 bases are shared with TRBD1. The V segment lost 2 bases and the J segment 7 bases; nucleotides outside the gene matches: 4. This CDR3 contains 13 residues. From germline, CDR1 is SGHTA and CDR2 FQGTGA. CDR3 amino acids: CASSLLGGHEAFF. CDR3 DNA sequence: TGTGCCAGCAGCTTATTAGGGGGCCATGAAGCTTTCTTT.

The chain's CDR3 is CASSSQGGDGEAFF. CDR3 DNA: TGCGCCAGCAGCTCGCAAGGGGGGGACGGTGAAGCTTTCTTT. V usage is TRBV5-1 and J usage is TRBJ1-1, with D perhaps TRBD1 (6 bases). Deletions cut 3 bases from V and 7 bases from J, with 16 bases between. CDR3 size: 14 residues. Germline CDR1 SGHRS, CDR2 YFSETQ.